One sample yielded the 14 T cell receptor beta chains listed below, sequenced in a study of long-term antiretroviral therapy in people with HIV. Sequencing used immunoSEQ v3.0 at survey level. Only in-frame clones appear in the TCRdb table, and some are missing; sequencing was by immunoSEQ multiplex PCR. This sample has fewer than 25,000 clones, with approximately 82% found just once. Sequencing used unsorted PBMCs, obtained 0.1 years before starting antiretroviral therapy. The origin of the receptors is a man between 18 and 29 years old with HIV.

The gene calls are TRBV5-4 and TRBJ2-7, with D perhaps given as TRBD1 or TRBD2 (7 bases each). The germline CDR1 and CDR2 sequences are SGHNT and YYREEE (reference sequence). With 4 bases removed from V and 5 bases from J, the gap between germline ends came to 22 bases. This CDR3 comprises 16 residues. The CDR3 bases are TGTGCCAGCAGCCGGGGCTCCAGGGGGGGGCCCCACGAGCAGTACTTC. It encodes CASSRGSRGGPHEQYF.

J is TRBJ1-2 and V is TRBV5-4, with 7 bases identical to TRBD1. Germline CDR1 is SGHNT and CDR2 is YYREEE (reference sequence). V trimming: 0 bases; J trimming: 0 bases; junction bases outside the gene matches: 2. The CDR3 contains 15 residues. The CDR3 DNA sequence: TGTGCCAGCAGCTTGGGACAGGGTACTAACTATGGCTACACCTTC. Translation: CASSLGQGTNYGYTF.

The chain combines TRBV6-4 with TRBJ2-3, with TRBD2 identical over 9 bases. CDR1 and CDR2 from the germline V gene are MRHNA and SNTAGT. Germline trimming cut 0 bases from V and 0 bases from J; bases unmatched to any gene: 10. CDR3 length: 19 amino acids. The CDR3 region is CASSDSSLAGTTSTDTQYF. DNA of the CDR3: TGTGCCAGCAGTGACTCGAGCCTAGCGGGGACCACTAGCACAGATACGCAGTATTTT.

Here the CDR3 reads CASSLGTGKGGTQYF. The CDR3 nucleotides read TGTGCCAGCAGCTTAGGGACAGGGAAGGGCGGGACGCAGTATTTT. The chain couples TRBV11-2 to TRBJ2-3, with 8 bases fitting TRBD1. Germline lookup yields CDR1 SGHAT and CDR2 FQNNGV. V lost 1 base and J lost 9; bases outside the gene matches: 9. CDR3 length: 15 residues.

The count of this clone is one. The chain has TRBV29-1 and TRBJ2-5; TRBD2 matches at 12 bases. The CDR3 runs 14 residues. Germline trimming cut 5 bases from V and 4 bases from J; bases unmatched to any gene: 5. CDR1 and CDR2 from the germline V gene are SQVTM and ANQGSEA. CDR3 DNA: TGCAGCGTTCCGCTAGCGGGGGGGGGAGAGACCCAGTACTTC. Amino acid sequence: CSVPLAGGGETQYF.

This chain connects TRBV6-5 to TRBJ2-4; 9 bases align to TRBD1. The CDR3 covers 14 residues. The trim removed 7 bases at V and 9 bases at J, leaving 10 bases unmatched. In germline, CDR1 is MNHEY, CDR2 SVGAGI. The CDR3 region has the DNA TGTGCCAGCACCCGGGGGGACAGGGATAGCATTCAGTACTTC. It specifies CASTRGDRDSIQYF.

The CDR3 sequence: CASSSGQGYEQYF. The CDR3 nucleotides read TGTGCCAGCAGCTCCGGACAGGGCTACGAGCAGTACTTC. The chain combines TRBV11-2 with TRBJ2-7, with 8 positions matching TRBD1. The CDR3 sequence is 13 residues long. After removal of 4 bases from V and 3 bases from J, the junction contained 2 bases not matched to a gene. Per the germline V gene, CDR1 is SGHAT and CDR2 is FQNNGV.

The chain is built from TRBV18 and TRBJ2-5; tentative D call: TRBD1 (5 bases). The germline V and J ends were trimmed by 8 bases and 3 bases, with 13 bases remaining between them. This CDR3 comprises 13 residues. Germline lookup yields CDR1 KGHSH and CDR2 LQKENI. CDR3 DNA sequence: TGTGCCAGCACCGAAACAGGAGAAGAGACCCAGTACTTC. This sequence encodes CASTETGEETQYF.

The V gene is TRBV4-2, the J gene TRBJ2-3; no reliable D call. Per germline, CDR1 LGHNA and CDR2 YNFKEQ. CDR3 length equals 14 residues. V was cut by 1 base and J by 0 bases, with 5 bases left in between. The CDR3 DNA is TGTGCCAGCAGCCAAGGTCTGAGCACAGATACGCAGTATTTT. This sequence encodes CASSQGLSTDTQYF.

V usage is TRBV5-1 and J usage is TRBJ2-3; D is possibly TRBD1 (6 bases). The ends were cut back, 8 bases at V and 2 bases at J, with 15 bases in the middle. Germline CDR1 is SGHRS and CDR2 is YFSETQ. The CDR3 runs to 14 residues. CDR3 loop: CASRIGDTTDTQYF. CDR3 in DNA: TGCGCCAGTCGTATAGGGGACACCACAGATACGCAGTATTTT.

In its sample, this clone ranks as medium-sized. The CDR3 region has the DNA TGTGCCAGCAGCGTAGGTCAGGGGGTGGCCAAAAACATTCAGTACTTC. This encodes CASSVGQGVAKNIQYF. The genes are TRBV9 and TRBJ2-4; 7 bases are shared with TRBD1. This CDR3 is 16 amino acids long. Looked up from germline, CDR1 is SGDLS and CDR2 is YYNGEE. Unmatched junction bases numbered 4, after V lost 0 bases and J lost 1 base.

CDR3 sequence: CASSLGLGYEQYF. The CDR3 DNA reads as TGTGCCAGCTCCCTCGGGCTTGGGTACGAGCAGTACTTC. The chain combines TRBV28 with TRBJ2-7; D remains unclear. V was trimmed by 8 bases and J by 4 bases, leaving 15 bases between them. The CDR3 length is 13 residues. Germline V gene sequence: CDR1 MDHEN, CDR2 SYDVKM. Filled out from reference TRBV28 and TRBJ2-7, the complete variable domain reads DVKVTQSSRYLVKRTGEKVFLECVQDMDHENMFWYRQDPGLGLRLIYFSYDVKMKEKGDIPEGYSVSREKKERFSLILESASTNQTSMYLCASSLGLGYEQYFGPGTRLTVT.

This chain joins TRBV7-8 and TRBJ2-7, with 11 bases that match TRBD1. This CDR3 spans 14 amino acids. Germline V gene sequence: CDR1 SGHVS, CDR2 FQNEAQ. Trimming removed 4 bases from V and 6 bases from J; junction bases left unmatched: 5. The CDR3 region is CASSSRTGGGEQYF. DNA for the CDR3: TGTGCCAGCAGCTCACGGACAGGGGGCGGCGAGCAGTACTTC.

The chain employs TRBV9 and TRBJ1-5; 9 nucleotides align to TRBD1. This CDR3 comprises 14 residues. The V gene end was trimmed by 2 bases and the J gene end by 4 bases; junction bases not matched to a gene: 1. Germline assignment: CDR1 SGDLS and CDR2 YYNGEE. The CDR3 is CASSVGQGNQPQHF. Written as DNA, the CDR3 is TGTGCCAGCAGCGTCGGACAGGGGAATCAGCCCCAGCATTTT.